This TCR beta chain was documented in a study of T cells in Graves' hyperthyroidism and ophthalmopathy. Study-level points and caveats: Ophthalmopathy and stable hyperthyroidism were told apart by a 13 V-J model.

This clonotype appeared many times. Its antigen is not identified. Lactation, pregnancy, other autoimmune disease or uncontrolled infection led to exclusion of patients. Trimming took off 8 bases at V and 1 base at J, with 14 bases between the two ends. Germline V gene data show CDR1 as MNHEY and CDR2 as SVGEGT. The CDR3 runs to 15 residues. TCR beta CDR3 region amplification was performed from RNA transcripts. HTBI primers were the set used in a first-round RT-PCR of the TCR CDR3. TCRdb re-called the multiplex PCR reads with MiXCR, one entry per CDR3 protein. The repertoire holds hundreds of thousands of distinct CDR3 sequences, with about 15% as singletons.

What was sequenced was blood. The clonotype originates from a woman aged 18-35 years with Graves' hyperthyroidism. The V and J genes are TRBV6-2 or TRBV6-3 and TRBJ2-2; the D gene is possibly TRBD2 (7 bases). The CDR3 coding sequence is TGTGCCAGCCGATGGGGGGGCAAGAACACCGGGGAGCTGTTTTTT. This codes for CASRWGGKNTGELFF.